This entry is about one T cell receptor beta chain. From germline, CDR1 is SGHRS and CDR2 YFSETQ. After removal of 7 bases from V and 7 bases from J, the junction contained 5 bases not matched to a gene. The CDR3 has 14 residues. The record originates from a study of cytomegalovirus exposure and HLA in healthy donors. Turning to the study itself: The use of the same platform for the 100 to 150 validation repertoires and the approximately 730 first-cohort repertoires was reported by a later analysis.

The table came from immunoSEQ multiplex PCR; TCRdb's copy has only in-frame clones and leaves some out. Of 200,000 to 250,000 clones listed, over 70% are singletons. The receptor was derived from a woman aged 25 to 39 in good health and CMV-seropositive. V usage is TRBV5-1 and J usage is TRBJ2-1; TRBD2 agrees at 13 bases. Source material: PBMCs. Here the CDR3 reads CASSTSGRVNEQFF. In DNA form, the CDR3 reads TGCGCCAGCTCTACTAGCGGGAGGGTAAATGAGCAGTTCTTC.